This TCR beta chain was captured by sequencing in a study of regulatory T cells in long-lasting Graves disease (dated by TCRdb to about 2021). In terms of the full investigation: Persistent Graves' disease was defined as antithyroid drug treatment for over 5 years with persistently positive TSH receptor autoantibodies. This study used TCR sequencing and RNA sequencing of peripheral blood to compare persistent Graves' disease patients against newly diagnosed Graves' disease patients. The study was registered as a clinical trial and conducted in China. A total of around 33 samples were covered by TCR sequencing, comprising around 13 persistent and around 20 newly diagnosed Graves' disease patients. Antithyroid drugs had been taken for approximately 9.7 years on average by persistent Graves' disease patients in the clinical cohort.

The library was obtained by multiplex PCR. Data came from an Illumina HiSeq 4000. To build TCR beta libraries, CDR3 regions were amplified by Arm-PCR using iRepertoire HTBI primers. Gel purification was performed on PCR products prior to sequencing. In the source study's methods: A total of roughly 67 TRBV and some 15 TRBJ segments were identified across samples and were used for gene usage analysis of CDR3 amino acid clonotypes. COPE and FqMerger were used to merge the filtered high-quality paired reads into contigs. BLAST was used to align contigs to the IMGT TRBV, TRBD and TRBJ reference genes, and CDR3 was defined following IMGT. Clonotypes above 0.1% frequency were classified as highly expanded clones. Repertoire diversity was measured by Shannon entropy, and V-J evenness by the Gini coefficient. Public clonotypes were defined as clonotypes shared by more than one individual. Through fastp at Q25 and MiXCR, TCRdb rebuilt clones from the public reads, retaining in-frame beta chains. Each CDR3 protein appears once, grouped with its most common genes and DNA. What appears here as the V and J calls and clone size reflects TCRdb's work, not the paper's. The sample contains approximately 470,000 distinct CDR3 sequences, about a fifth of them found a single time. The top ten constitute approximately 8% of the sample.

The meaning of the sample's time point label: persistent/refractory GD, antithyroid drugs over 5 years with positive TRAb. RNA was extracted from PBMCs in TRIzol for both TCR sequencing and RNA sequencing. The diagnosis of Graves' disease followed American Thyroid Association guidelines. The patients came from an endocrinology department in Xi'an, China. Each patient gave about 8.1 milliliters of peripheral blood, collected in an EDTA anticoagulant tube. Ficoll Paque Plus density gradient separation was used to isolate PBMCs, and no additional T cell sorting was done. An Agilent 2100 Bioanalyzer and agarose gel were used to check RNA quality, while a NanoDrop 2000 measured RNA concentration. As encoded in the germline V gene, CDR1 is MDHEN while CDR2 is SYDVKM. The cysteine opens and the phenylalanine closes a CDR3 of 13 amino acids. Only the CDR3 DNA stays, 39 bases, in frame from base 1. V gives up 6 bases and J gives up 7 bases, and the segment between their germline ends measures 15 bases.

Summary of the overall study and its limitations: More public clonotypes were shared among persistent patients (under 3,000) than among newly diagnosed patients (just under 1,000). Persistent disease showed preferential use of TRBV28, TRBJ1-2 and TRBJ2-5, whereas newly diagnosed disease favored TRBV20-1 and TRBJ2-1. The study examined only peripheral blood because the primary lesion, thyroid tissue, could not be accessed. Compared with newly diagnosed patients, patients with persistent Graves' disease had lower TCR Shannon entropy and fewer highly expanded clones, which suggests clonal expansion. Sequencing and analysis were limited to the TCR beta chain. The small sample size was acknowledged by the authors as a limitation that may reduce accuracy.

Turning to this clonotype: Its antigen specificity is not known. Per-base quality was not reported, and no clone a single base away is much larger than it.

This clonotype was sampled from a female donor with Graves disease. The chain was built from TRBV28 and TRBJ1-1; 5 matching bases give a weak D call of TRBD1. The specimen was peripheral blood mononuclear cells (PBMCs), collected when the disease was refractory, from a patient treated with antithyroid drugs. The CDR3 region: CASSYQPGGEAFF. The nucleotide sequence reads TGTGCCAGCAGCTATCAACCGGGGGGTGAAGCTTTCTTT.